This T cell receptor (beta chain) was sequenced in a study of blood T cell repertoires in COVID-19. Looking at the study overall: Sample material is recorded as cDNA or gDNA derived from T cells, B-cell-depleted T cells, or PBMCs.

In the authors' workflow: Reference gene primer amplification in the assay estimated nucleated cell counts. The repertoire was sequenced with immunoSEQ multiplex PCR; TCRdb's copy has only in-frame clones and lacks some. V and J calls and clone size follow that table, whereas D and trimming were derived from the DNA. The data hold a few hundred thousand clones, with 80% to 85% observed a single time. V was cut by 0 bases and J by 2 bases, with 8 bases left in between. CDR1 LGHNA and CDR2 YNFKEQ come from the germline V gene. The CDR3 is made up of 15 amino acids. V and J are TRBV4-2 and TRBJ1-3, with D unresolved. The specimen sequenced was peripheral blood. This TCR derives from a woman in her fifties or sixties with acute or convalescent COVID-19. CDR3 DNA sequence: TGTGCCAGCAGCCAAGATCGAGGGACTGGAAACACCATATATTTT. Translated, it gives CASSQDRGTGNTIYF.